These T cell receptor beta chains were read from a single sample in a study of PD-1 blockade in mismatch repair-deficient tumors. This table comes from immunoSEQ multiplex PCR, and its TCRdb copy is limited to in-frame clones, with some not included. The profile shows 75,000 to 80,000 clones, approximately 78% of them singletons. Material: peripheral blood, obtained 44 weeks after starting pembrolizumab. These receptors all stem from an adult with mismatch repair-deficient cancer. CDR3s include the opening cysteine and the closing phenylalanine or tryptophan. The order of the fields is clone size, V gene, J gene, D gene, CDR3 DNA, CDR3 protein. D genes are given only for firm matches. Part of the rows lack a size; the others show once, few, many or a class for expanded clones.

abundance: -; v_gene: TRBV30; j_gene: TRBJ1-2; d_gene: -; CDR3nt: TGTGCCTGGAGTGTATTCTCGTCAGGGGCGCGGGGCTACACCTTC; CDR3aa: CAWSVFSSGARGYTF
abundance: -; v_gene: TRBV27; j_gene: TRBJ2-2; d_gene: -; CDR3nt: TGTGCCAGCAGTATAGGGGGCACCGGGGAGCTGTTTTTT; CDR3aa: CASSIGGTGELFF
abundance: once; v_gene: TRBV27; j_gene: TRBJ2-1; d_gene: TRBD1; CDR3nt: TGTGCCAGCAGTTTGGTCCGGGACAGGGGGCTTAATGAGCAGTTCTTC; CDR3aa: CASSLVRDRGLNEQFF
abundance: -; v_gene: TRBV28; j_gene: TRBJ2-6; d_gene: TRBD1; CDR3nt: TGTGCCAGCAGTGCGACAGGGCTCGGTGGGGCCAACGTCCTGACTTTC; CDR3aa: CASSATGLGGANVLTF
abundance: -; v_gene: TRBV5-6; j_gene: TRBJ1-5; d_gene: -; CDR3nt: TGTGCCAGCAGCCAAGGGCTGAGCAATCAGCCCCAGCATTTT; CDR3aa: CASSQGLSNQPQHF
abundance: -; v_gene: TRBV7-9; j_gene: TRBJ2-1; d_gene: -; CDR3nt: TGTGCCAGCAGCTTGGCCGGACTGGGGCTAGCGTCAGTCAATGAGCAGTTCTTC; CDR3aa: CASSLAGLGLASVNEQFF
abundance: -; v_gene: TRBV28; j_gene: TRBJ2-7; d_gene: -; CDR3nt: TGTGCCAGCAGTTCACCTGACAGTTCCTACGAGCAGTACTTC; CDR3aa: CASSSPDSSYEQYF
abundance: -; v_gene: TRBV9; j_gene: TRBJ1-1; d_gene: -; CDR3nt: TGTGCCAGCAGCGTCTCGACATTGAACACTGAAGCTTTCTTT; CDR3aa: CASSVSTLNTEAFF
abundance: -; v_gene: TRBV11-2; j_gene: TRBJ2-5; d_gene: TRBD2; CDR3nt: TGTGCCAGCAGCTTAGACAGCGGGAGGGTGTCCACGGGTGAGACCCAGTACTTC; CDR3aa: CASSLDSGRVSTGETQYF
abundance: once; v_gene: TRBV19; j_gene: TRBJ1-1; d_gene: TRBD1; CDR3nt: TGTGCCAGTAGTGGGGACAGGGCGGTCCGTTTCTTT; CDR3aa: CASSGDRAVRFF
abundance: -; v_gene: TRBV29-1; j_gene: TRBJ1-1; d_gene: TRBD1; CDR3nt: TGCAGCGTTCGGAACAGGGGTGGGACTGAAGCTTTCTTT; CDR3aa: CSVRNRGGTEAFF
abundance: -; v_gene: TRBV4-2; j_gene: TRBJ2-1; d_gene: -; CDR3nt: TGTGCCAGCAGCTCTCTCCCTGGGACAAGGGACAATGAGCAGTTCTTC; CDR3aa: CASSSLPGTRDNEQFF
abundance: -; v_gene: TRBV20-1; j_gene: TRBJ1-5; d_gene: -; CDR3nt: TGCAGTGCCGGGGGTGGCCAGCCCCAGCATTTT; CDR3aa: CSAGGGQPQHF
abundance: -; v_gene: TRBV5-5; j_gene: TRBJ1-1; d_gene: -; CDR3nt: TGTGCCAGCAGCGCGGGAGCCGACAGCCCCACTGAAGCTTTCTTT; CDR3aa: CASSAGADSPTEAFF
abundance: -; v_gene: TRBV27; j_gene: TRBJ2-3; d_gene: TRBD2; CDR3nt: TGTGCCAGCACCATGACGACTAGCGGGGGCCCGAGGGCAGATACGCAGTATTTT; CDR3aa: CASTMTTSGGPRADTQYF
abundance: -; v_gene: TRBV9; j_gene: TRBJ2-7; d_gene: -; CDR3nt: TGTGCCAGCAGCTTCAGTACGGGGTTCAGCGAGCAGTACTTC; CDR3aa: CASSFSTGFSEQYF
abundance: -; v_gene: TRBV4-1; j_gene: TRBJ2-7; d_gene: TRBD2; CDR3nt: TGCGCCAGCAGCCAAGAGGCGGGAGCCGCCTACGAGCAGTACTTC; CDR3aa: CASSQEAGAAYEQYF
abundance: -; v_gene: TRBV14; j_gene: TRBJ2-3; d_gene: TRBD2; CDR3nt: TGTGCCAGCAGACGAGCGGGAGCCGATACGCAGTATTTT; CDR3aa: CASRRAGADTQYF
abundance: -; v_gene: TRBV14; j_gene: TRBJ1-2; d_gene: TRBD1; CDR3nt: TGTGCCAGCAGCCCTACAGGGGCAACCTATGATCTCTATGGCTACACCTTC; CDR3aa: CASSPTGATYDLYGYTF
abundance: -; v_gene: TRBV7-3; j_gene: TRBJ2-7; d_gene: TRBD1; CDR3nt: TGTGCCAGCAGCCCGCGACAGGGAAGGACCTCCTACGAGCAGTACTTC; CDR3aa: CASSPRQGRTSYEQYF
abundance: -; v_gene: TRBV27; j_gene: TRBJ1-1; d_gene: -; CDR3nt: TGTGCCAGCAGTTTATCGCCCCGGGCCACTGAAGCTTTCTTT; CDR3aa: CASSLSPRATEAFF
abundance: -; v_gene: TRBV7-9; j_gene: TRBJ1-1; d_gene: TRBD1; CDR3nt: TGTGCCAGCAGATTAGGACAGGGGGACACTGAAGCTTTCTTT; CDR3aa: CASRLGQGDTEAFF
abundance: -; v_gene: TRBV28; j_gene: TRBJ1-2; d_gene: TRBD1; CDR3nt: TGTGCCAGCAGCACAGGGGTGAACTATGGCTACACCTTC; CDR3aa: CASSTGVNYGYTF
abundance: -; v_gene: TRBV5-1; j_gene: TRBJ1-2; d_gene: -; CDR3nt: TGCGCCAGCAGCTTAGCCAATAACTATGGCTACACCTTC; CDR3aa: CASSLANNYGYTF
abundance: -; v_gene: TRBV6-1; j_gene: TRBJ2-5; d_gene: TRBD1; CDR3nt: TGTGCCAGCAGTGAGGACAGGGAGACCCAGTACTTC; CDR3aa: CASSEDRETQYF
abundance: few; v_gene: TRBV19; j_gene: TRBJ1-5; d_gene: TRBD1; CDR3nt: TGTGCCAGTACCGAGAGGGACAGGGGGACTCAGCCCCAGCATTTT; CDR3aa: CASTERDRGTQPQHF
abundance: few; v_gene: TRBV9; j_gene: TRBJ2-2; d_gene: TRBD2; CDR3nt: TGTGCCAGCAGCGTCAGCGGGATAAGCGCCGGGGAGCTGTTTTTT; CDR3aa: CASSVSGISAGELFF
abundance: -; v_gene: TRBV5-8; j_gene: TRBJ2-7; d_gene: -; CDR3nt: TGTGCCAGCAGCTTGAATTGGGCCGCCGGACGCGAGCAGTACTTC; CDR3aa: CASSLNWAAGREQYF
abundance: -; v_gene: TRBV2; j_gene: TRBJ2-7; d_gene: -; CDR3nt: TGTGCCAGCAGTTCGGAGGTCGAGAAGCAGTACTTC; CDR3aa: CASSSEVEKQYF
abundance: -; v_gene: TRBV5-6; j_gene: TRBJ2-1; d_gene: -; CDR3nt: TGTGCCAGCAGGGTTACCGGGGGCAATGAGCAGTTCTTC; CDR3aa: CASRVTGGNEQFF
abundance: -; v_gene: TRBV7-2; j_gene: TRBJ1-5; d_gene: -; CDR3nt: TGTGCCAGCAGCAGATATAGCAATCAGCCCCAGCATTTT; CDR3aa: CASSRYSNQPQHF
abundance: -; v_gene: TRBV7-2; j_gene: TRBJ2-7; d_gene: TRBD2; CDR3nt: TGTGCCAGCAGCTTCCTAGCGGGAGGTTTTACCTCCTACGAGCAGTACTTC; CDR3aa: CASSFLAGGFTSYEQYF
abundance: -; v_gene: TRBV6-1; j_gene: TRBJ1-6; d_gene: -; CDR3nt: TGTGCCAGCAGTGAAAGGAGAACCTGGCGGGATTCACCCCTCCACTTT; CDR3aa: CASSERRTWRDSPLHF
abundance: -; v_gene: TRBV30; j_gene: TRBJ1-5; d_gene: -; CDR3nt: TGTGCCTGGAGTTCAGGGAGCCGGGATCCGAGCAATCAGCCCCAGCATTTT; CDR3aa: CAWSSGSRDPSNQPQHF
abundance: few; v_gene: TRBV10-3; j_gene: TRBJ1-5; d_gene: TRBD1; CDR3nt: TGTGCCACCAACAGGGGCCGCAATCAGCCCCAGCATTTT; CDR3aa: CATNRGRNQPQHF
abundance: -; v_gene: TRBV5-4; j_gene: TRBJ1-2; d_gene: -; CDR3nt: TGTGCCAGCAGCTTTGACTTTACGGAGGGCTATGGCTACACCTTC; CDR3aa: CASSFDFTEGYGYTF
abundance: -; v_gene: TRBV25-1; j_gene: TRBJ2-1; d_gene: TRBD2; CDR3nt: TGTGCCAGCAGCTCGGGGGAGGGCCTTGATGAGCAGTTCTTC; CDR3aa: CASSSGEGLDEQFF
abundance: -; v_gene: TRBV19; j_gene: TRBJ2-1; d_gene: TRBD2; CDR3nt: TGTGCCAGTAGTACGACTAGCGAGAGGGTGGAGCAGTTCTTC; CDR3aa: CASSTTSERVEQFF
abundance: -; v_gene: TRBV9; j_gene: TRBJ1-3; d_gene: TRBD1; CDR3nt: TGTGCCAGCAGCGCCCCTCAGGGGGCAGGTGGAAACACCATATATTTT; CDR3aa: CASSAPQGAGGNTIYF
abundance: -; v_gene: TRBV28; j_gene: TRBJ2-1; d_gene: TRBD2; CDR3nt: TGTGCCAGCAGCCCTGGGACTACCTCCTACAATGAGCAGTTCTTC; CDR3aa: CASSPGTTSYNEQFF
abundance: -; v_gene: TRBV5-4; j_gene: TRBJ1-3; d_gene: -; CDR3nt: TGTGCCAGCAGCTTGTCGCAGGGAGCAAACACCATATATTTT; CDR3aa: CASSLSQGANTIYF